This T cell receptor (beta chain) was identified in a study of beta chain features in type 1 diabetes (dated by TCRdb to the late 2010s). Background on the whole study: Mean age, gender distribution, total cell number and subset yield did not differ between patients and healthy donors. In the study, TCRB repertoires of sorted circulating CD4+ T cell subsets from recently diagnosed type 1 diabetes patients were compared with those of matched healthy donors. Whereas all 30 or so donors provided naive and central memory subsets, regulatory and stem cell-like memory subsets were isolated from just 8 patients and roughly 8 healthy donors. A total of roughly 100 million sorted cells were examined across all samples, and a strong correlation was observed between cell number per subset and RNA yield. Overall results and qualifications from the work: Because cDNA rather than genomic DNA was sequenced, highly expressing activated cells could have been over-represented, although no difference in activation and CD3 levels was found between groups. At VDJ recombination sites, type 1 diabetes patients had fewer insertions and more deleted nucleotides, which implies abnormalities in thymic rearrangement. In all four CD4+ subsets, TCRB CDR3 length was moderately but significantly shorter in type 1 diabetes patients. HLA sub-analyses involved small numbers of individuals, so any influence of HLA type on TCRB rearrangement remained unresolved. Shorter templates might be favored by PCR, yet because patient and control samples were amplified and corrected together, any such skew would affect both groups equally. Naive, central memory and regulatory TCRB repertoires appeared to be more alike among patients than among healthy donors.

As concerns this clone: The specificity of this receptor is unknown. Per-base qualities were not stored, and no clone one base away is much larger.

The High Capacity cDNA Reverse Transcription Kit was used to reverse transcribe all of the isolated RNA, meaning that expressed TCRB transcripts were what got sequenced. Deep immunoSEQ sequencing was performed on naive, central memory and regulatory T cell samples, with an average of around 3.5 million total reads per sample. Sorted cells were lysed in RLT buffer and RNA was extracted with DNase-treated RNeasy Micro or Mini kits, depending on cell number. Each cell subset was processed separately to prevent cross-contamination, with patient and healthy donor samples processed together. The immunoSEQ multiplex PCR was used to amplify TCRB sequences from cDNA, yielding 87-bp fragments that span the CDR3 region. The amplicons were sequenced using the Illumina HiSeq platform. The published analysis was carried out like this. PCR bias was computationally corrected using synthetic template baselines, reads within Hamming distance 2 were collapsed, and singletons that could not be merged were discarded. Reads were aligned to IMGT to assign V, D and J genes, CDR3 length, and insertions or deletions at six rearrangement sites. Within each subset, clonotype counts were normalized to the number of sorted cells before true diversity and Gini coefficients were calculated with the tcR R package. The overlap coefficient, calculated on TCRB nucleotide sequences, was used to quantify repertoire sharing. The source is immuneACCESS, and TCRdb retained only in-frame sequences with V and J called. Part of the clones is not carried over; for the studies checked, unresolved V genes explain less than half of this, and the remainder is unexplained. Clone size and V and J calls were adopted from that table, with D and trimming inferred from the DNA. This sample lists approximately 130,000 clones; 17% were detected once. The biggest ten clones account for around 2.7% of the sample.

Looking up the germline V gene yields CDR1 SGHTA and CDR2 FQGNSA. Trimming removed 5 bases from V and 5 bases from J, leaving 15 bases between the germline ends. Measured from the cysteine to the phenylalanine, the CDR3 is 14 residues long. Only CDR3 DNA is held: 42 bases, read in frame from base 1. A single peripheral blood draw of around 0.11 L on average was collected from each donor into heparinised tubes. A BD FACSAria II was used to sort naive, central memory, regulatory and stem cell-like memory CD4+ T cells with a panel that included CD45RO, CCR7, CD25, CD127, CD95 and CD27. A purity above 95% was achieved for all sorted populations. PBMCs were separated immediately by Lymphoprep density gradient centrifugation and were stained directly, without being cultured. So that batch effects would be minimized, each experiment stained and sorted samples in pairs, pairing one healthy donor with one patient.

What was sequenced was central memory CD4+ T cells from blood. The chain is assembled from TRBV7-2 and TRBJ1-1; the D gene is perhaps TRBD1, on 6 matching bases. This receptor was taken from a young man with type 1 diabetes. The CDR3 reads as follows: CASSLTGKTTEAFF. At the DNA level, the sequence is TGTGCCAGCAGCCTTACAGGGAAAACTACTGAAGCTTTCTTT.